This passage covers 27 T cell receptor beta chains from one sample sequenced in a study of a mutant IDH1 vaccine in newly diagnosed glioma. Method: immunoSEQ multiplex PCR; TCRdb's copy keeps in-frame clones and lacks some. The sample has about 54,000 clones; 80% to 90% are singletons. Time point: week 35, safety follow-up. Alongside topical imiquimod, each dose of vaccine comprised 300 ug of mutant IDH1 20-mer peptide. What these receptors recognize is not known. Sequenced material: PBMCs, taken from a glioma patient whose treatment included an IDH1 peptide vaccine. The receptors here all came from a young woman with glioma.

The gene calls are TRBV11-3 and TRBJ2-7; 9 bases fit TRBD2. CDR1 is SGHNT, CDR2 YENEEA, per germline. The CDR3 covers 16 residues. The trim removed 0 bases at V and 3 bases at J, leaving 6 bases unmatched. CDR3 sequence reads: CASSLDGLAGVYEQYF. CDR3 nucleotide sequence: TGTGCCAGCAGCTTAGATGGGTTAGCGGGAGTCTACGAGCAGTACTTC.

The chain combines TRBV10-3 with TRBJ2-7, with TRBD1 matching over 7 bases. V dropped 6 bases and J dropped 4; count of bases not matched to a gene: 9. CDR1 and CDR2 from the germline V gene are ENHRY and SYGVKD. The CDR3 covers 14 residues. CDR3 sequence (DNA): TGTGCCATCAGCGACAGGGTGGATGATTACGAGCAGTACTTC. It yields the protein CAISDRVDDYEQYF.

CDR3 DNA: TGCAGCGAGCAGAGGGGAACAGATACGCAGTATTTT. As protein: CSEQRGTDTQYF. This chain connects TRBV29-1 to TRBJ2-3, with D possibly called TRBD1 or TRBD2 (5 bases each). V shed 7 bases and J shed 3 bases, with 11 bases lying between them. CDR1 and CDR2 from the germline V gene are SQVTM and ANQGSEA. The CDR3 runs 12 residues.

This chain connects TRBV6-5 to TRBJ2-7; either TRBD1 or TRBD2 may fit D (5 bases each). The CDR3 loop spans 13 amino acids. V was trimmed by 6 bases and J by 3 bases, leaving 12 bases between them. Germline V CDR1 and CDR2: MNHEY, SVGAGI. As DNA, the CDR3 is TGTGCCAGCAGCCCGGGACCCAACTACGAGCAGTACTTC. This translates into CASSPGPNYEQYF.

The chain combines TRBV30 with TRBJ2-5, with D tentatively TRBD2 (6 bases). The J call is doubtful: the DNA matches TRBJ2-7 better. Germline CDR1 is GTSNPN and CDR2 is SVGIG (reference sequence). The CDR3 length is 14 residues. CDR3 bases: TGTGCCTACCGGGGCACGGGAGCCTACTACGAGCAGTACTTC. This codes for CAYRGTGAYYEQYF.

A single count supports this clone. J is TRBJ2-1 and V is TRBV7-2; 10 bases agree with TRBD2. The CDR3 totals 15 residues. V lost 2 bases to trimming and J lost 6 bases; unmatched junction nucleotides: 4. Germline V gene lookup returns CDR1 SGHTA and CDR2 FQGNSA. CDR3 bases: TGTGCCAGCAGCTTACAGACTAGCGGGCCCAATGAGCAGTTCTTC. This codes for CASSLQTSGPNEQFF.

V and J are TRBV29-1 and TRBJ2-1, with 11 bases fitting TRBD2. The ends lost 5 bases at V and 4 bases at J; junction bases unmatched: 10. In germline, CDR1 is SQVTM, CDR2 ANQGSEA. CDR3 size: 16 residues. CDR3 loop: CSVSSSGTSGYNEQFF. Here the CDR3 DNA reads TGCAGCGTTTCGAGTTCCGGGACTAGCGGATACAATGAGCAGTTCTTC.

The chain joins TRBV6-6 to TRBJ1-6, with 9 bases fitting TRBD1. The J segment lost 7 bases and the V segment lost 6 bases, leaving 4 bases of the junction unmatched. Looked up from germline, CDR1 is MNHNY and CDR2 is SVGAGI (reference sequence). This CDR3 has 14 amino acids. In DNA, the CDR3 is TGTGCCAGCAGAAGGGACAGGGAGAATTCACCCCTCCACTTT. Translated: CASRRDRENSPLHF.

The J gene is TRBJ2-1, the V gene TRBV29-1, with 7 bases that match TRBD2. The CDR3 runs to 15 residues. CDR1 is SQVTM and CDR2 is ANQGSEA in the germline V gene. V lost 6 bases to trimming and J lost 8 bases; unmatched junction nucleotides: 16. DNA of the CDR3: TGCAGCGTGAGGGGAAAGGGAGGGAATCTGTATGAGCAGTTCTTC. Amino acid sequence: CSVRGKGGNLYEQFF.

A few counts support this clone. The CDR3 sequence is CASSLAANRLADTQYF. The CDR3 nucleotides read TGCGCCAGCAGCTTGGCCGCCAACCGACTGGCAGATACGCAGTATTTT. The chain carries TRBV5-1 and TRBJ2-3; D gene unclear. V dropped 0 bases and J dropped 4 bases, with 15 bases sitting between them. The CDR3 length is 16 residues. Germline CDR1 and CDR2: SGHRS and YFSETQ.

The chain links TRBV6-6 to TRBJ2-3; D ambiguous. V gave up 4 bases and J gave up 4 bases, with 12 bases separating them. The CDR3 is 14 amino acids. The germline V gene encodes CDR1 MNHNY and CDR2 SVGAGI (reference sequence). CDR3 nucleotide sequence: TGTGCCAGCAGTTCCGAGAGTACAGCAGATACGCAGTATTTT. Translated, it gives CASSSESTADTQYF.

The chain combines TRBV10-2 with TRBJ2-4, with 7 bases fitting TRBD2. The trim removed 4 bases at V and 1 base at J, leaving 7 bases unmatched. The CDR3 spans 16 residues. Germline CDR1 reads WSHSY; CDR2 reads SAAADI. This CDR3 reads CASSVTSAGAKNIQYF. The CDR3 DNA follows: TGCGCCAGCAGTGTTACTAGCGCGGGGGCCAAAAACATTCAGTACTTC.

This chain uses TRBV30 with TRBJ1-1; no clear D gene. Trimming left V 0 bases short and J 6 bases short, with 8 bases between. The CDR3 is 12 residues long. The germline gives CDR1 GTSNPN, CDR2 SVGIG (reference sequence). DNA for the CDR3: TGTGCCTGGAGTGTGGGTCCCCCTGAAGCTTTCTTT. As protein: CAWSVGPPEAFF.

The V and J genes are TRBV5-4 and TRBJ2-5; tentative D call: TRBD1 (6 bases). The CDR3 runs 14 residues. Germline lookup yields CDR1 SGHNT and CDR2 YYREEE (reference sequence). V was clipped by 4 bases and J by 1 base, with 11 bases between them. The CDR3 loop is CASSPGQLQETQYF. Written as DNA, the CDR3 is TGTGCCAGCAGCCCGGGACAACTCCAAGAGACCCAGTACTTC.

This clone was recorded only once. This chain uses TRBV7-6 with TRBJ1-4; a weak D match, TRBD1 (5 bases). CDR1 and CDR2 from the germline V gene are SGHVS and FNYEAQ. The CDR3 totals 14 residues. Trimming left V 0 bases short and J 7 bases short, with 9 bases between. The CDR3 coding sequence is TGTGCCAGCAGCTTAGCGCCGGGGGGTGAAAAACTGTTTTTT. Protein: CASSLAPGGEKLFF.

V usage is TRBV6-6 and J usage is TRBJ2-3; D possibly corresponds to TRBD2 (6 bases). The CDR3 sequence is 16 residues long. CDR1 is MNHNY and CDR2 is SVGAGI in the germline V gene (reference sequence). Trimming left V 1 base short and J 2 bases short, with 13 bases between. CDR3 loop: CASSYLGSGSTDTQYF. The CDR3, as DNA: TGTGCCAGCAGTTACTTGGGTAGCGGATCCACAGATACGCAGTATTTT.

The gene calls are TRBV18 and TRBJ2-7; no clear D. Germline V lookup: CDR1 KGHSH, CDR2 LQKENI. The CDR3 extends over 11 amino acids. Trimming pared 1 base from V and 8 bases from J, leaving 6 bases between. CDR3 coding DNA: TGTGCCAGCTCACCACTTGGAAAGCAGTACTTC. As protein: CASSPLGKQYF.

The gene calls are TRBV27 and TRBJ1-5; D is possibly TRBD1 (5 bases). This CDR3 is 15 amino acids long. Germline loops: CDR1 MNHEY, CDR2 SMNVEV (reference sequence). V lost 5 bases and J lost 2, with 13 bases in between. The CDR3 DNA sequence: TGTGCCAGCAGTCCGACCGGGGGAGGCAATCAGCCCCAGCATTTT. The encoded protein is CASSPTGGGNQPQHF.

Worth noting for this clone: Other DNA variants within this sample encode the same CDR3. The CDR3, as DNA: TGTGCCAGCAGCTTGCCATCCGAGACCCAGTACTTC. Its translation is CASSLPSETQYF. V gene TRBV7-2 combines with J gene TRBJ2-5; no reliable D call. V dropped 3 bases and J dropped 5 bases, with 7 bases sitting between them. This CDR3 contains 12 residues. Germline CDR1 reads SGHTA; CDR2 reads FQGNSA.

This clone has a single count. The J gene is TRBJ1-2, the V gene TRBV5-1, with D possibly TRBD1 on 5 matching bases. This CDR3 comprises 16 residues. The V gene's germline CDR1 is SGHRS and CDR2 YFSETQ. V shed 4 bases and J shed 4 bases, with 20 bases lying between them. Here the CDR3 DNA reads TGCGCCAGCAGCCCGGGGGTGCAGGCCTGGGGCTATGGCTACACCTTC. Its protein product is CASSPGVQAWGYGYTF.

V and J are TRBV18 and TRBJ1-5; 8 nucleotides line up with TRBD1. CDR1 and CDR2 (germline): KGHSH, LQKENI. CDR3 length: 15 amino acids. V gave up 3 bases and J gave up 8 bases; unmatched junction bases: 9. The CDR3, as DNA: TGTGCCAGCTCACCCCGAGCAGGGGGCGCGGAGCCCCAGCATTTT. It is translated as CASSPRAGGAEPQHF.

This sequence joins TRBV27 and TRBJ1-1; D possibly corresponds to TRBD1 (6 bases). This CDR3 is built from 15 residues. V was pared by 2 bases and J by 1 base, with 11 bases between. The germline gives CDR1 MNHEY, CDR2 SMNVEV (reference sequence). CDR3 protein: CASSLGAGANTEAFF. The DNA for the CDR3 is TGTGCCAGCAGTTTAGGGGCGGGGGCGAACACTGAAGCTTTCTTT.

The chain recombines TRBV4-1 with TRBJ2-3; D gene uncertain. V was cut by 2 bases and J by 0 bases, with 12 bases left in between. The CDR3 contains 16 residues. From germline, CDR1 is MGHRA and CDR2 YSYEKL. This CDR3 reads CASSQSGPGSTDTQYF. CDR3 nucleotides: TGCGCCAGCAGCCAATCGGGCCCTGGGAGCACAGATACGCAGTATTTT.

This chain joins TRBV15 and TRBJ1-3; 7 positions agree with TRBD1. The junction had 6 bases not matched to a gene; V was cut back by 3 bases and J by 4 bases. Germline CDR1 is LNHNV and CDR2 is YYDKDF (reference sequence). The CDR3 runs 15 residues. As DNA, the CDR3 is TGTGCCACCAGCAGGGACAGGTCGGGGGGAAACACCATATATTTT. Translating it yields CATSRDRSGGNTIYF.

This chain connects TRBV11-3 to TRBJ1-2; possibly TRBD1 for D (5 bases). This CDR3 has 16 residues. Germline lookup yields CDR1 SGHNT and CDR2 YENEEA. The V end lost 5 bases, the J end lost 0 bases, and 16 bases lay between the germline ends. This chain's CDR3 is CASSLRPGPSNYGYTF. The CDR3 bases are TGTGCCAGCAGCCTTCGCCCAGGGCCTTCTAACTATGGCTACACCTTC. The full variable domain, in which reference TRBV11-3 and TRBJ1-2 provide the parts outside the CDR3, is EAGVVQSPRYKIIEKKQPVAFWCNPISGHNTLYWYLQNLGQGPELLIRYENEEAVDDSQLPKDRFSAERLKGVDSTLKIQPAELGDSAVYLCASSLRPGPSNYGYTFGSGTRLTVV.

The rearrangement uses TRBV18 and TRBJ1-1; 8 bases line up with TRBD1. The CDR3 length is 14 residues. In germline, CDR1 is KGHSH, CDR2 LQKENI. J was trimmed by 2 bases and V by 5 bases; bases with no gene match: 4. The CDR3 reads CASSSRGHNTEAFF. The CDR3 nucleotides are TGTGCCAGCTCAAGCAGGGGGCATAACACTGAAGCTTTCTTT.

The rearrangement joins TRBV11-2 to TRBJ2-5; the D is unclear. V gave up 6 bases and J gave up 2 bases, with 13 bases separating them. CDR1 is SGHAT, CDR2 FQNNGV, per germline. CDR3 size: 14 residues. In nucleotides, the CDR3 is TGTGCCAGCAGTAAAGGCTCCCTGCAAGAGACCCAGTACTTC. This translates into CASSKGSLQETQYF.